Following are 2 T cell receptor beta chains from one sample sequenced in a study of blood T cells in healthy people across ages. Combining a sample-barcoded 5' primer with a J-beta primer mix, a second PCR ran for about 7 to 12 cycles. TCRdb independently ran MiXCR on the 5' RACE reads; one entry per CDR3 protein. The sample has over 600,000 distinct CDR3 sequences; roughly three fifths are singletons. The sample was blood. These receptors were collected from a middle-aged man in good health.

This clonotype was counted a few times. This chain connects TRBV4-1 to TRBJ1-2; unclear D gene. This CDR3 is 16 amino acids long. V was cut by 0 bases and J by 4 bases, with 15 bases left in between. Germline V gives CDR1 MGHRA, CDR2 YSYEKL. The CDR3 reads CASSQERHASAYGYTF. The CDR3 DNA reads as TGCGCCAGCAGCCAAGAGCGGCACGCATCCGCCTATGGCTACACCTTC.

The CDR3 DNA follows: TGTGCCAGCAGCTTCGACAGGGATCCGTTCTTC. It codes for CASSFDRDPFF. The chain employs TRBV7-2 and TRBJ2-1, with 7 bases aligning to TRBD1. Germline V gene sequence: CDR1 SGHTA, CDR2 FQGNSA. This CDR3 has 11 amino acids. Unmatched junction bases numbered 5, after V lost 3 bases and J lost 15 bases.